Reported below is one T cell receptor beta chain. The sample is drawn from a study of blood T cell repertoires in COVID-19. Study-level information: COVID-19 samples collected from the United States, Italy and Spain covered acute and convalescent phases.

As handled by the study authors: The assay estimated nucleated cells by amplifying reference gene primers. Clones were sequenced by immunoSEQ multiplex PCR, and TCRdb holds only the in-frame ones, with some missing. The D gene and trimming were derived from the DNA, and the V and J assignments and clone size from that table. The sample shows some 200,000 clones, roughly 86% of them seen only once. The CDR3 is made up of 14 amino acids. With V trimmed by 3 bases and J by 5 bases, 5 bases remained unmatched. Germline CDR1 and CDR2: SGHNT and YYREEE (reference sequence). This TCR derives from a man aged 70 or older with acute or convalescent COVID-19. This chain joins TRBV5-4 and TRBJ1-3; 7 bases agree with TRBD1. The sequenced material came from peripheral blood. The CDR3 DNA sequence: TGTGCCAGCAGCTCGTCGGGACAGAGAAACACCATATATTTT. This codes for CASSSSGQRNTIYF.